Shown below are 2 T cell receptor beta chains from a single sample sequenced in a study of blood T cell repertoires in COVID-19. The protocol was immunoSEQ multiplex PCR, while the TCRdb copy is restricted to in-frame clones and leaves out a portion. The sample consists of around 220,000 clones, roughly 80% of them appearing once. The sequencing sample was made of peripheral blood. These receptor sequences come from a woman in her forties with active or convalescent COVID-19.

The genes are TRBV19 and TRBJ1-4; possibly TRBD1 for D (5 bases). V gave up 4 bases and J gave up 0 bases, with 12 bases separating them. The germline CDR1 and CDR2 sequences are LNHDA and SQIVND (reference sequence). This CDR3 has 16 amino acids. CDR3 residues: CASSTGTGATNEKLFF. CDR3 nucleotides: TGTGCCAGTAGTACGGGGACTGGGGCAACTAATGAAAAACTGTTTTTT.

The genes are TRBV12-3 or TRBV12-4 and TRBJ1-5; D gene unclear. V was pared by 3 bases and J by 7 bases, with 10 bases between. This CDR3 spans 13 amino acids. In nucleotides, the CDR3 is TGTGCCAGCAGTTTTAAAGAGGGACAGCCCCAGCATTTT. It encodes CASSFKEGQPQHF.